Below are 8 T cell receptor beta chains sequenced from a single sample in a study of CD8 T cells in Susac syndrome. RNA was extracted with the RNeasy kit, and a quantity of roughly 0.5 to 1 ug was reverse transcribed using random hexamers. TCRdb re-analysed the immunoSEQ multiplex PCR reads in MiXCR, keeping a single row per CDR3 protein. Here the sample spans about 300,000 distinct CDR3 sequences, around 90% being singletons. The sample consisted of CD4+ T cells from PBMCs. These receptors were obtained from a human donor with multiple sclerosis.

The V and J genes are TRBV18 and TRBJ2-7; a possible D gene is TRBD1 (6 bases). V was shortened by 1 base and J by 2 bases, with 12 bases between the two germline ends. Germline CDR1 reads KGHSH; CDR2 reads LQKENI. The CDR3 consists of 15 residues. This chain's CDR3 is CASSPRQESAYEQYF. The CDR3 nucleotides are TGTGCCAGCTCACCACGACAGGAATCGGCCTACGAGCAGTACTTC.

The J gene is TRBJ2-7, the V gene TRBV4-1; a weak D match, TRBD2 (6 bases). Trimming shortened V by 0 bases and J by 0 bases, and 12 bases separated the two germline ends. Germline V gene lookup returns CDR1 MGHRA and CDR2 YSYEKL. This CDR3 has 16 amino acids. This CDR3 is CASSQETLASSYEQYF. The CDR3 DNA reads TGCGCCAGCAGCCAAGAGACCCTAGCGAGCTCCTACGAGCAGTACTTC.

This CDR3 reads CASSPAVMGAYEQYF. In nucleotides, the CDR3 is TGTGCCAGCAGCCCCGCGGTGATGGGAGCCTACGAGCAGTACTTC. The rearrangement links TRBV7-2 to TRBJ2-7; D may be TRBD2 (5 bases). V lost 5 bases and J lost 2, with 16 bases in between. The germline V gene encodes CDR1 SGHTA and CDR2 FQGNSA. The CDR3 extends over 15 amino acids.

This sequence joins TRBV10-3 and TRBJ1-2; D unresolved. V lost 4 bases and J lost 5, with 8 bases in between. This CDR3 is built from 12 residues. Germline V CDR1 and CDR2: ENHRY, SYGVKD. This chain's CDR3 is CAISGERYGYTF. CDR3 sequence (DNA): TGTGCCATCAGTGGGGAAAGGTATGGCTACACCTTC.

The chain joins TRBV20-1 to TRBJ2-1, with D hard to call. There are 12 residues in the CDR3. The germline CDR1 and CDR2 sequences are DFQATT and SNEGSKA (reference sequence). Deletions cut 6 bases from V and 6 bases from J, with 12 bases between. This CDR3 reads CSAETEFNEQFF. CDR3 in DNA: TGCAGTGCCGAAACAGAGTTCAATGAGCAGTTCTTC.

This chain joins TRBV28 and TRBJ2-7; D gene uncertain. This CDR3 has 12 amino acids. Germline CDR1 MDHEN, CDR2 SYDVKM. The V end lost 10 bases, the J end lost 2 bases, and 12 bases lay between the germline ends. CDR3 sequence reads: CATRAPPYEQYF. DNA for the CDR3: TGTGCCACAAGGGCCCCTCCCTACGAGCAGTACTTC.

The chain uses TRBV20-1 and TRBJ2-5; D is uncertain. There are 13 residues in the CDR3. Germline V gene data show CDR1 as DFQATT and CDR2 as SNEGSKA (reference sequence). V lost 3 bases to trimming and J lost 1 base, with 9 bases between them. The CDR3 reads CSARAAGQETQYF. The CDR3 DNA reads TGCAGTGCTAGGGCGGCCGGCCAAGAGACCCAGTACTTC.

The chain has TRBV5-6 and TRBJ2-6, with D possibly matching TRBD1 (6 bases). There are 19 residues in the CDR3. Germline lookup yields CDR1 SGHDT and CDR2 YYEEEE. V was cut by 7 bases and J by 0 bases, with 23 bases left in between. CDR3 region: CASGGWALLPNSGANVLTF. CDR3 nucleotides: TGTGCCAGCGGGGGCTGGGCCCTCCTCCCTAACTCTGGGGCCAACGTCCTGACTTTC.